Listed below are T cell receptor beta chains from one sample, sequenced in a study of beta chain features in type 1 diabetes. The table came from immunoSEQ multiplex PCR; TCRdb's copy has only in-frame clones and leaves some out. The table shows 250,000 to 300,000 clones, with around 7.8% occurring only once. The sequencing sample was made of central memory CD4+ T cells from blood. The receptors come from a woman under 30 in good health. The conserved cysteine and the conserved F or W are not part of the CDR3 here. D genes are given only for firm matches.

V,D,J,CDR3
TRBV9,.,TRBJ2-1,ASSLQSYNEQF
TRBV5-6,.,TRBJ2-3,ASSLAGITDTQY
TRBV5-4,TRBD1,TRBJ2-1,ASSLALGTGMNNEQF
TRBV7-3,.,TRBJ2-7,ASSPPGGYEQY
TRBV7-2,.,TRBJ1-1,ASSPRDLRVSTEAF
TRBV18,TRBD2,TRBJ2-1,ASSPVTSGGMYEQF
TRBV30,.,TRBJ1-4,AWNGGIREKLF
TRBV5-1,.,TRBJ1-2,ASSPDGTMFYGYT
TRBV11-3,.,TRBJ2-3,ASSQTTAGMQY
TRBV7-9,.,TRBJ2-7,ASSLTSSYEQY
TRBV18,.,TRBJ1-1,ASSSGQFEAF
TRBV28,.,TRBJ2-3,ASSSPFTTDTQY
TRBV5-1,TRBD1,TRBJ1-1,ASSQRDRAEAF
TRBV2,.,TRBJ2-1,ASRGSTGYNEQF
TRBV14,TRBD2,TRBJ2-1,ASSPGTSPYNEQF
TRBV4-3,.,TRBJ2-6,ASSPGAGANVLT
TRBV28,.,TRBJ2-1,ASSLWEGKQF
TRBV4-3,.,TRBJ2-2,ASSQGTNTGELF
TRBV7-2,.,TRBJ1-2,ASSLGGYSYGYT
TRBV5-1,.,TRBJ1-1,ASSSFGDLNTEAF
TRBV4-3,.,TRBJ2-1,ASSQDPAAVLGNEQF
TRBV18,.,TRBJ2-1,ASSPQAGIYNEQF
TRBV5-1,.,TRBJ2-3,ASSFSGTDTQY
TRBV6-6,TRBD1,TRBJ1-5,ASKQAGQGNQPQH
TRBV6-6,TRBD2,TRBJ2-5,ASSPGTSGGRETQY
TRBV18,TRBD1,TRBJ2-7,ASSKGQGSGEQY
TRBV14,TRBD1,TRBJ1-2,ASSQDLGTGSGYT
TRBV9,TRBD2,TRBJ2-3,ASSVEGLAGGPKVTQY
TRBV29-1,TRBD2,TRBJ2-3,SVEKSGGAPDTQY
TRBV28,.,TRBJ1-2,ASRPRGIYGYT
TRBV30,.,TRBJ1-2,AWSVPPWRGGYGYT
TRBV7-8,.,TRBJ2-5,ASSATDPYQETQY
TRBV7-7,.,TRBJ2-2,ASSLADTGELF
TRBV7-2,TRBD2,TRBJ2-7,ASSSTSVSYEQY
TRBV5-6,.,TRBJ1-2,ASRYYRVQSGYT
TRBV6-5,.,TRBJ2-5,ASSYSTGQPGTQY
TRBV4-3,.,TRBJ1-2,ASSQGDGNGYT
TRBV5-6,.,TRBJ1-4,ASSSAGRTNEKLF
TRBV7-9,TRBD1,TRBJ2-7,ASSPQGAEQY
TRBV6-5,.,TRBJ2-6,ASREFGSGANVLT
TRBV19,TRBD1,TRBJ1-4,ASDDREDGKLF
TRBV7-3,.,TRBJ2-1,ASSYIPQGGDEQF
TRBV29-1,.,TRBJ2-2,SVEGGTANTGELF
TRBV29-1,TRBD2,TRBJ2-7,STSGRGEQY
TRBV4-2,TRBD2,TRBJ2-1,ASSHLAGDSYNEQF
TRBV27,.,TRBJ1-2,ASSLNSGGGYT
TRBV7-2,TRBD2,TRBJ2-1,ASSSRGSSYNEQF
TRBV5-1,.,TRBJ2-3,ASSLGGNTDTQY
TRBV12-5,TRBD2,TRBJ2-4,ASGSSFSGRAKNIQY
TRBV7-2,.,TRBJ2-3,ASSFVRESQY
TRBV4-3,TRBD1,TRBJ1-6,ASNQDWGRQGRRSPLH
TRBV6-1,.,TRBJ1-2,ASRSNPTYGYT